This T cell receptor (beta chain) was observed in a study of blood T cell repertoires in COVID-19. The overall study: Nucleic acid was either cDNA or gDNA, and it came from T cells, B-cell-depleted T cells, or PBMCs.

Per the study methods: For nucleated cells, counts were estimated from reference gene primer amplification. Profiled with immunoSEQ multiplex PCR; TCRdb holds only in-frame clones, not every one. The V and J calls and clone size were taken over from that table, and D and trimming were inferred from the DNA. This sample has fewer than 130,000 clones, with 85% to 90% found just once. The sample was peripheral blood. This receptor was obtained from a woman aged 45 to 65 with acute or convalescent COVID-19.

This CDR3 reads CASSFGTSGRAGADTQYF. The CDR3 bases are TGTGCCAGCAGCTTCGGGACTAGCGGGAGGGCCGGTGCAGATACGCAGTATTTT. V and J are TRBV7-8 and TRBJ2-3; 16 nucleotides line up with TRBD2. V lost 3 bases, J lost 4 bases, and 7 bases stayed unmatched. Germline values: CDR1 SGHVS, CDR2 FQNEAQ. This CDR3 is built from 18 residues.